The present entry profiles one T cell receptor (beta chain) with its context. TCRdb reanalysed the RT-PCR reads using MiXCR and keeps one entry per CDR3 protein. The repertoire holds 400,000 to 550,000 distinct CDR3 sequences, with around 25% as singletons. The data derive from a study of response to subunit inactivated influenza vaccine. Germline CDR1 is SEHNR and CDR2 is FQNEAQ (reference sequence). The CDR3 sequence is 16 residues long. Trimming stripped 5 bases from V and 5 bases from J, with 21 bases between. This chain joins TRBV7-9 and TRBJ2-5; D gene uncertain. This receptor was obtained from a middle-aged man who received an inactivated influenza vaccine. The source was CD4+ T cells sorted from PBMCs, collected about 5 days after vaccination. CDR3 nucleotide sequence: TGTGCCAGCAGCCCGAGATACGACCGGCCCTGGGAGACCCAGTACTTC. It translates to CASSPRYDRPWETQYF. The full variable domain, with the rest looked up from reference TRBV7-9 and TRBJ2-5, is DTGVSQNPRHKITKRGQNVTFRCDPISEHNRLYWYRQTLGQGPEFLTYFQNEAQLEKSRLLSDRFSAERPKGSFSTLEIQRTEQGDSAMYLCASSPRYDRPWETQYFGPGTRLLVL.